This section outlines one TCR beta chain sequence together with its context. The sample belongs to a study of blood T cell repertoires in COVID-19. Whole-study context: T cells, B-cell-depleted T cells, or PBMCs supplied cDNA or gDNA.

The age range of participants was about 18 to 90 years, with residence in some 25 US areas. This CDR3 spans 20 amino acids. CDR1 is LGHNA, CDR2 YNFKEQ, per germline. Trimming took off 1 base at V and 1 base at J, with 23 bases between the two ends. In the original processing: Estimates of nucleated cell counts were drawn from the amplification of reference gene primers. Sequencing used immunoSEQ multiplex PCR; TCRdb keeps in-frame clones, though not all of them. Clone size and V and J calls were adopted from that table, with D and trimming inferred from the DNA. This table holds around 320,000 clones, nearly 90% found once.

This TCR came from a woman between 45 and 65 years old who had been exposed to COVID-19. Sequenced material: PBMCs or T cells enriched from blood (not recorded which). The chain uses TRBV4-2 and TRBJ1-3, with D uncertain. The CDR3 is CASSQGESTALLFSGNTIYF. The CDR3 nucleotides read TGTGCCAGCAGCCAAGGAGAATCCACGGCACTACTGTTTTCTGGAAACACCATATATTTT.